Listed below are T cell receptor beta chains from one sample, sequenced in a study of control samples from healthy donors and cancer patients. Some clones are missing from TCRdb's copy, which holds only in-frame ones; the method was immunoSEQ multiplex PCR. The repertoire includes some 120,000 clones, more than 80% of them detected once, and more than 2% sits in the top ten. The sequenced material came from blood. These receptors came from a man younger than 30 in good health. Each CDR3 is given without its conserved first and last residue. The order of the fields is V gene, J gene, D gene, clone size, CDR3 protein. D genes are given only for firm matches. Clone size is stated in some rows and not others, as once, few, many or a class when expanded.

>TRBV12-3/TRBV12-4|TRBJ1-5|.|.
ASSLTGNQPQH
>TRBV5-4|TRBJ2-5|TRBD1|.
ASSSGQAETQY
>TRBV24-1|TRBJ2-1|.|.
ATSVSSSYNEQF
>TRBV5-1|TRBJ1-1|TRBD1|.
ASSFGTGLNTEAF
>TRBV2|TRBJ1-2|.|.
ASSGQFNYGYT
>TRBV7-9|TRBJ2-7|TRBD2|.
ASSFYSGGVEQY
>TRBV7-8|TRBJ2-1|.|.
ASSRTGSSYNEQF
>TRBV13|TRBJ2-3|TRBD2|.
ASSQASGGQTDTQY
>TRBV6-5|TRBJ1-6|.|few
ASSYSGARNSPLH
>TRBV11-3|TRBJ2-2|.|.
ASSLDIPGAGELF
>TRBV14|TRBJ1-3|.|few
ASSQQGTGNTIY
>TRBV19|TRBJ2-3|TRBD1|.
ASSPDRATDTQY
>TRBV7-9|TRBJ2-2|.|.
ASSFYPTSNTGELF
>TRBV5-6|TRBJ2-3|TRBD2|.
ASSLAPWTSGGGDTQY
>TRBV6-5|TRBJ2-7|.|.
ASRGPGHSYEQY
>TRBV3-1/TRBV3-2|TRBJ2-1|.|.
ASSQAAASNNEQF
>TRBV6-5|TRBJ2-5|.|.
ASKGDLGTQY
>TRBV7-3|TRBJ1-1|.|.
ASSLSGGDTEAF
>TRBV21-1|TRBJ1-1|.|.
ATKGAF
>TRBV14|TRBJ2-1|TRBD2|once
ASSQSGLAGGREQF
>TRBV9|TRBJ1-2|TRBD1|.
ASSGSGTGGYGYT
>TRBV3-1/TRBV3-2|TRBJ1-3|.|.
ASSQALSSGNTIY
>TRBV11-2|TRBJ2-5|.|.
ASSLEEGKTQY
>TRBV18|TRBJ2-1|.|.
ASSRRQDYNEQF
>TRBV13|TRBJ2-2|TRBD1|.
ASSSQGVGELF
>TRBV3-1/TRBV3-2|TRBJ1-3|.|.
ASSPWGSGNTIY
>TRBV3-1/TRBV3-2|TRBJ2-4|.|.
ASSQANLGNIQY
>TRBV4-1|TRBJ2-1|TRBD2|.
ASSQERTSGSNEQF
>TRBV2|TRBJ1-1|.|once
ASFGQMNTEAF
>TRBV10-2|TRBJ1-1|.|.
ASSTGSGQAF
>TRBV5-1|TRBJ2-5|.|.
ASSLRRETQY
>TRBV19|TRBJ1-4|.|.
ASGWEKLF
>TRBV19|TRBJ2-5|.|.
ASSIGRNVETQY
>TRBV25-1|TRBJ2-1|.|.
ASSQGYSYNEQF
>TRBV2|TRBJ2-5|.|.
ASKTETQY
>TRBV7-9|TRBJ1-1|.|once
ASSSGYTEAF